Here is one TCR beta chain with its context. The data were taken from a study of blood T cell repertoires in COVID-19. The wider study: The United States, Italy and Spain were the sources of the acute and convalescent COVID-19 samples.

Clones were read by immunoSEQ multiplex PCR, and TCRdb kept only the in-frame ones, dropping some. The sample lists over 80,000 clones, around nine tenths occurring once. In germline, CDR1 is MNHEY, CDR2 SVGAGI. V shed 6 bases and J 2 bases; nucleotides not matched to a gene: 7. CDR3 size: 16 residues. The clonotype originates from a man between 60 and 70 years old with acute or convalescent COVID-19. J is TRBJ2-3 and V is TRBV6-5, with 11 bases that match TRBD2. The specimen was peripheral blood. In nucleotides, the CDR3 is TGTGCCAGCAGCTACGGGACTAGCGGAAACACAGATACGCAGTATTTT. Residues: CASSYGTSGNTDTQYF.